A single T cell receptor (beta chain) is shown here with its context. This clonotype was counted a single time. The antigen it binds to is not known. The input lacks base qualities; no much larger clone sits a single base away. One read offers little support. TCR libraries were built from about 370 ng RNA with the Immunoverse kit, using molecular barcoded adaptors covering alpha/delta and beta/gamma chains. TCR library preparation used the same RNA that was used for transcriptome sequencing. An Illumina HiSeq 4000 with 2 x 150 cycles was used to sequence the TCR libraries. As for the original processing: TCR reads were aligned to human V, D, J and C references and assembled into CDR3 clonotypes with MiXCR, including quality filtering and error correction. Clonotype counts and gene usage diversity were analyzed with the tcR package in R. Raw mapping reads were checked after the RNA-seq reads had been mapped by STAR aligner version 2.5.3a onto the human GRCh37 genome. To test the effect of sequencing depth on detected clonotypes, IR-seq fastq files were randomly downsampled using Seqtk 1.3. Starting from the raw public reads, TCRdb applied fastp trimming at Q25, assembled clones with MiXCR and retained in-frame beta chains. Every entry covers one CDR3 protein and lists the most common genes and DNA from its rows. TCRdb, not the authors, supplied the V and J calls. The sample table lists 93,000 or so distinct CDR3 sequences, about 22% of them with a count of one. The biggest ten clones account for approximately 10% of the sample.

The sample comes from a study of read filtering for tumor transcriptome and immune sequencing (dated by TCRdb to 2020 to 2022). About the full investigation: The cohort was composed of 16 to 20 male and 14 female patients, with a mean age of approximately 70 years and an age range of about 45 to 90. After DNase treatment, whole-transcriptome libraries were prepared using the TruSeq RNA Access Library Prep Kit. As a main aim, a read-filtering strategy for immune repertoire data was addressed, with the specific question being whether clonotypes supported by a single read should be removed. By revised international staging, about 8 patients were R-ISS I, 15 to 20 were R-ISS II and over 5 were R-ISS III. TCR-region mapped reads per sample ranged from about 3.5 to 10.27 million with IR-seq versus only roughly 75 to 1,300 with RNA-seq. Using the same bone marrow samples, the study compared TCR repertoires obtained by targeted immune repertoire sequencing with those obtained by bulk whole-transcriptome sequencing.

Summary of the overall study and its limitations: Removing single-read clonotypes increased the correlation between IR-seq and RNA-seq shared clonotype proportions. Single-read clonotypes made up 80% to 85% of clonotypes but only approximately 4% of total reads in IR-seq, compared with approximately 70% of clonotypes and 44.6% of reads in RNA-seq. The sorted CD138-negative fraction was composed of a mixed bone marrow immune population rather than of purified T cells. Compared with RNA-seq, IR-seq captured clonotypes at much greater depth and more reliably, and a smaller IR-seq throughput was enough to identify most of the shared clonotypes.

The CDR3 starts with the cysteine, ends with the phenylalanine, and has 14 residues. Just CDR3 DNA is preserved here, 42 bases in frame from base 1. V loses 3 bases of germline sequence and J loses 9 bases, and the interval between the two ends is 15 bases. Based on the germline V gene, the CDR1 and CDR2 sequences are MDHEN and SYDVKM. Each patient had bone marrow sampled at the time of active disease. Ficoll-Hypaque density gradient centrifugation was used to isolate the bone marrow mononuclear cells. To remove myeloma plasma cells, the cells were labeled with CD138 magnetic microbeads on a MACS separator, and CD138-negative cells were then collected by negative selection. Flow cytometry on an Attune NxT with CD138 antibodies was used to check the purity of the isolated cells. Total RNA was extracted using TRIzol reagent and was quantified on a NanoDrop spectrophotometer. Paired RNA-seq and IR-seq were performed on each patient's CD138-negative bone marrow sample.

The source is a donor at least 40 years old with multiple myeloma. Material: a population of CD138-negative cells sorted from bone marrow. The cell subset or site tag for this specimen amounts to: bone marrow mononuclear cells depleted of CD138+ plasma/myeloma cells by negative magnetic selection. The V and J genes are TRBV28 and TRBJ2-1; the D gene is tentatively TRBD1 or TRBD2, each matching 5 bases. The bases read TGTGCCAGCAGTTTGTCCGCAGGGACCAGTGAGCAGTTCTTC. This encodes CASSLSAGTSEQFF. The full variable domain, completed from the reference TRBV28 and TRBJ2-1 proteins outside the CDR3, reads DVKVTQSSRYLVKRTGEKVFLECVQDMDHENMFWYRQDPGLGLRLIYFSYDVKMKEKGDIPEGYSVSREKKERFSLILESASTNQTSMYLCASSLSAGTSEQFFGPGTRLTVL.